These T cell receptor beta chains were read from a single sample in a study of cytomegalovirus exposure and HLA in healthy donors. Profiled with immunoSEQ multiplex PCR; TCRdb holds only in-frame clones, not every one. The table records some 190,000 clones, around four fifths of them present only once. The sequenced material came from PBMCs. These receptors all stem from a woman aged 25-40 years in good health and CMV-seronegative. The conserved cysteine and the conserved F or W are not part of the CDR3 here.

j_gene: TRBJ1-4
v_gene: TRBV29-1
CDR3aa: SVESGNEKLF

j_gene: TRBJ1-1
v_gene: TRBV6-5
CDR3aa: ASSYSGGIDTEAF

j_gene: TRBJ1-6
v_gene: TRBV11-2
CDR3aa: ASSHQPGQGNSPLH

j_gene: TRBJ1-2
v_gene: TRBV6-1
CDR3aa: ASSGTGSLGGYT

j_gene: TRBJ2-3
v_gene: TRBV9
CDR3aa: ASSPGLAGGLPSTDTQY

j_gene: TRBJ2-2
v_gene: TRBV5-4
CDR3aa: ASSQTGELF

j_gene: TRBJ1-2
v_gene: TRBV30
CDR3aa: AWRLTGRGDGYT

j_gene: TRBJ2-1
v_gene: TRBV7-2
CDR3aa: ASSLLSGAAYNEQF

j_gene: TRBJ2-7
v_gene: TRBV6-1
CDR3aa: ASSAAGAGGLNEQY

j_gene: TRBJ2-7
v_gene: TRBV23-1
CDR3aa: ASSQPLQGDPY

j_gene: TRBJ1-2
v_gene: TRBV4-2
CDR3aa: ASSQSRSSINYGYT

j_gene: TRBJ1-5
v_gene: TRBV5-1
CDR3aa: ASSLPLGHRRNQPQH

j_gene: TRBJ1-5
v_gene: TRBV2
CDR3aa: ASSAGGRNQPQH

j_gene: TRBJ1-4
v_gene: TRBV4-1
CDR3aa: ASSQYGEKLF

j_gene: TRBJ2-2
v_gene: TRBV7-6
CDR3aa: ASSFSGSANTGELF

j_gene: TRBJ2-7
v_gene: TRBV7-7
CDR3aa: ASSLRTGAYEQY

j_gene: TRBJ2-1
v_gene: TRBV2
CDR3aa: ASSEQGTGPYNEQF

j_gene: TRBJ2-5
v_gene: TRBV5-1
CDR3aa: ASSTGTSGQETQY

j_gene: TRBJ2-7
v_gene: TRBV13
CDR3aa: ASSSRLTGSAYEQY

j_gene: TRBJ1-1
v_gene: TRBV6-1
CDR3aa: ASSEVGQNTEAF

j_gene: TRBJ1-2
v_gene: TRBV28
CDR3aa: ASMPGQSYGYT

j_gene: TRBJ2-7
v_gene: TRBV7-2
CDR3aa: ASSLASLAGGRY

j_gene: TRBJ1-6
v_gene: TRBV30
CDR3aa: AWRIRQVLFSYNSPLH

j_gene: TRBJ2-1
v_gene: TRBV29-1
CDR3aa: SATSGAESSEQF

j_gene: TRBJ1-6
v_gene: TRBV25-1
CDR3aa: ASSAPGGLNSPLH

j_gene: TRBJ2-1
v_gene: TRBV4-2
CDR3aa: ASSQITAGGYNEQF

j_gene: TRBJ1-1
v_gene: TRBV12-5
CDR3aa: ASGYARRNTEAF

j_gene: TRBJ1-5
v_gene: TRBV6-1
CDR3aa: ASSDGINQPQH

j_gene: TRBJ1-5
v_gene: TRBV7-6
CDR3aa: ASSLAKGQGGNQPQH